The T cell receptor (beta chain) described here comes from a study of blood T cell repertoires in COVID-19. Across the whole study: Both acute and convalescent COVID-19 samples were obtained from the United States, Italy and Spain.

TCRdb's table, derived via immunoSEQ multiplex PCR, lists solely in-frame clones and lacks some. Among tens of thousands of clones listed, around nine tenths were seen once. V lost 4 bases to trimming and J lost 1 base, with 8 bases between them. Per germline, CDR1 SGHRS and CDR2 YFSETQ. CDR3 length: 13 amino acids. The clonotype comes from a man in his fifties or sixties with acute or convalescent COVID-19. The rearrangement links TRBV5-1 to TRBJ2-5; D gene uncertain. Input material: peripheral blood. The CDR3 bases are TGCGCCAGCAGCGTTCAGTTCCAAGAGACCCAGTACTTC. It yields the protein CASSVQFQETQYF.